What follows are 21 T cell receptor beta chains derived from one specimen sequenced in a study of T cell responses to AZD1222 COVID-19 vaccine. Method: immunoSEQ multiplex PCR; TCRdb's copy keeps in-frame clones and lacks some. The sample carries about 170,000 clones, about 83% recorded once. Sequencing used peripheral blood, obtained 28 days after the second AZD1222 dose. The origin of the receptors is an adult who received the AZD1222 COVID-19 vaccine.

The chain combines TRBV18 with TRBJ2-2; D may be TRBD2 (5 bases). Trimming removed 2 bases at V and 5 bases at J, with 12 bases between. The CDR3 extends over 15 amino acids. The germline V gene encodes CDR1 KGHSH and CDR2 LQKENI. Here the CDR3 DNA reads TGTGCCAGCTCACCAGAGAGAGGGTGGACCGGGGAGCTGTTTTTT. The encoded protein is CASSPERGWTGELFF.

The chain links TRBV29-1 to TRBJ2-7; D possibly corresponds to TRBD1 (5 bases). The CDR3 totals 13 residues. Germline V lookup: CDR1 SQVTM, CDR2 ANQGSEA. V shed 8 bases and J shed 7 bases, with 21 bases lying between them. The chain's CDR3 is CSPLSSGRREQYF. The CDR3 DNA reads as TGCAGCCCCCTTAGTTCAGGGCGTAGGGAGCAGTACTTC.

V and J are TRBV5-1 and TRBJ2-1; TRBD1 aligns across 7 bases. Germline V lookup: CDR1 SGHRS, CDR2 YFSETQ. After removal of 0 bases from V and 3 bases from J, the junction contained 0 bases not matched to a gene. The CDR3 length is 14 residues. The DNA for the CDR3 is TGCGCCAGCAGCTTGGGACAGGGCTACAATGAGCAGTTCTTC. Its translation is CASSLGQGYNEQFF.

J is TRBJ2-3 and V is TRBV4-2; D not certain. The CDR3 totals 16 residues. Germline V gene data show CDR1 as LGHNA and CDR2 as YNFKEQ. V lost 1 base and J 0 bases, leaving 11 bases between the germline ends. CDR3 loop: CASSQGIGDSTDTQYF. CDR3 sequence (DNA): TGTGCCAGCAGCCAAGGAATAGGAGATAGCACAGATACGCAGTATTTT.

The chain links TRBV11-2 to TRBJ1-2; 10 bases match TRBD1. Germline lookup yields CDR1 SGHAT and CDR2 FQNNGV. V dropped 4 bases and J dropped 5; count of bases not matched to a gene: 1. The CDR3 extends over 13 amino acids. CDR3 DNA sequence: TGTGCCAGCAGCTGGGACAGGGGTTATGGCTACACCTTC. This translates into CASSWDRGYGYTF.

This clone appeared a few times. The chain couples TRBV4-2 to TRBJ1-1; no clear D gene. This CDR3 region has 11 residues. In germline, CDR1 is LGHNA, CDR2 YNFKEQ. Deletions cut 0 bases from V and 5 bases from J, with 1 base between. CDR3 sequence (DNA): TGTGCCAGCAGCCAAGATACTGAAGCTTTCTTT. Translation: CASSQDTEAFF.

The chain joins TRBV27 to TRBJ2-5, with TRBD1 matching 10 bases. Germline loops: CDR1 MNHEY, CDR2 SMNVEV (reference sequence). The CDR3 length is 14 residues. Unmatched junction bases numbered 4, after V lost 5 bases and J lost 4 bases. The CDR3 is CASSARTGGETQYF. CDR3 sequence (DNA): TGTGCCAGCAGTGCACGGACAGGGGGAGAGACCCAGTACTTC.

The chain couples TRBV5-5 to TRBJ1-6; D is uncertain. The CDR3 has 16 amino acids. Trimming took off 7 bases at V and 0 bases at J, with 14 bases between the two ends. Germline V lookup: CDR1 SGHKS, CDR2 YYEKEE (reference sequence). Here the CDR3 DNA reads TGTGCCAGCTTCCCCGGGTCCCGCTCCTATAATTCACCCCTCCACTTT. Protein product: CASFPGSRSYNSPLHF.

V usage is TRBV7-2 and J usage is TRBJ2-3; 9 bases align to TRBD2. The trim removed 5 bases at V and 2 bases at J, leaving 8 bases unmatched. Per the germline V gene, CDR1 is SGHTA and CDR2 is FQGNSA. This CDR3 is 16 amino acids long. The CDR3 DNA follows: TGTGCCAGCAGCGCCTTCAGCGGGGGGCCCACAGATACGCAGTATTTT. Translated, it gives CASSAFSGGPTDTQYF. Looking up the rest from reference TRBV7-2 and TRBJ2-3 gives the full variable domain: GAGVSQSPSNKVTEKGKDVELRCDPISGHTALYWYRQSLGQGLEFLIYFQGNSAPDKSGLPSDRFSAERTGGSVSTLTIQRTQQEDSAVYLCASSAFSGGPTDTQYFGPGTRLTVL.

The chain employs TRBV5-1 and TRBJ1-6; a possible D gene is TRBD1 (6 bases). The CDR3 is 15 residues long. CDR1 SGHRS and CDR2 YFSETQ come from the germline V gene. The V gene lost 0 bases and the J gene lost 9 bases, with 13 bases spanning the gap. The CDR3 reads CASSLASRGSSPLHF. The CDR3 DNA follows: TGCGCCAGCAGCTTGGCCTCCAGGGGAAGTTCACCCCTCCACTTT.

The chain combines TRBV6-5 with TRBJ1-2, with D possibly TRBD1 on 6 matching bases. This CDR3 has 16 amino acids. V was pared by 0 bases and J by 5 bases, with 16 bases between. The germline CDR1 and CDR2 sequences are MNHEY and SVGAGI. The CDR3 DNA reads TGTGCCAGCAGTTACTCAGGGGGGGGTCCGGAATATGGCTACACCTTC. This codes for CASSYSGGGPEYGYTF.

The V call is TRBV20-1, the J call TRBJ1-2; D perhaps matches TRBD1 (6 bases). Germline CDR1 reads DFQATT; CDR2 reads SNEGSKA (reference sequence). Trimming shortened V by 6 bases and J by 2 bases, and 7 bases separated the two germline ends. The CDR3 has 11 residues. CDR3 region: CSATGNYGYTF. CDR3 coding DNA: TGCAGTGCAACAGGGAACTATGGCTACACCTTC.

This CDR3 is CASSVDSHSGNTIYF. CDR3 DNA: TGTGCCAGCAGCGTAGACAGTCACTCTGGAAACACCATATATTTT. The chain combines TRBV9 with TRBJ1-3, with D hard to call. Germline V lookup: CDR1 SGDLS, CDR2 YYNGEE. The CDR3 covers 15 residues. The V gene lost 0 bases and the J gene lost 0 bases, with 7 bases spanning the gap.

V is TRBV28 and J is TRBJ1-1; D gene uncertain. From germline, CDR1 is MDHEN and CDR2 SYDVKM. The CDR3 is made up of 14 amino acids. The V end was cut by 3 bases, the J end by 0 bases, with 8 bases between. CDR3 sequence reads: CASSFGGLNTEAFF. CDR3 coding DNA: TGTGCCAGCAGTTTTGGAGGGTTGAACACTGAAGCTTTCTTT.

The chain couples TRBV5-3 to TRBJ1-5, with D tentatively TRBD1 (6 bases). TRBV5-3 is an ORF; its function is uncertain. V was pared by 1 base and J by 0 bases, with 20 bases between. This CDR3 has 19 amino acids. For the CDR3, the DNA is TGTGCCAGAAGCTTGCCGACAGGCCCCGGGTTTTATAGCAATCAGCCCCAGCATTTT. This translates into CARSLPTGPGFYSNQPQHF.

The chain combines TRBV10-3 with TRBJ1-1; D not resolved. The germline CDR1 and CDR2 sequences are ENHRY and SYGVKD. Trimming removed 4 bases at V and 2 bases at J, with 11 bases between. This CDR3 spans 14 amino acids. Written as DNA, the CDR3 is TGTGCCATCAGTGTAGAGTGGGGTAACACTGAAGCTTTCTTT. It yields the protein CAISVEWGNTEAFF.

This clone was counted once. CDR3 amino acids: CASSMGFGTNEKLFF. CDR3 sequence (DNA): TGTGCCAGTAGTATGGGTTTTGGGACTAATGAAAAACTGTTTTTT. This chain uses TRBV19 with TRBJ1-4; D remains unclear. Germline CDR1 reads LNHDA; CDR2 reads SQIVND (reference sequence). Trimming shortened V by 3 bases and J by 2 bases, and 10 bases separated the two germline ends. This CDR3 is 15 amino acids long. Full variable domain (remainder filled in from reference TRBV19 and TRBJ1-4): DGGITQSPKYLFRKEGQNVTLSCEQNLNHDAMYWYRQDPGQGLRLIYYSQIVNDFQKGDIAEGYSVSREKKESFPLTVTSAQKNPTAFYLCASSMGFGTNEKLFFGSGTQLSVL.

Remarks on this clone: One end of the junction does not line up with germline, which may come from a read error. V and J are TRBV10-3 and TRBJ2-7; D remains unclear. This CDR3 is 14 amino acids long. Germline V gives CDR1 ENHRY, CDR2 SYGVKD. The CDR3: CAISVVRTAYGQYF. As DNA, the CDR3 is TGTGCCATCAGTGTAGTGAGAACCGCCTACGGGCAGTACTTC.

The V and J genes are TRBV7-8 and TRBJ2-7, with D uncertain. The CDR3 spans 15 residues. CDR1 is SGHVS and CDR2 is FQNEAQ in the germline V gene. With 2 bases removed from V and 6 bases from J, the gap between germline ends came to 17 bases. The CDR3 sequence is CASSLRWLTLVEQYF. The CDR3 DNA reads as TGTGCCAGCAGCTTAAGGTGGCTAACTCTAGTCGAGCAGTACTTC.

The rearrangement uses TRBV10-3 and TRBJ2-2, with 11 bases fitting TRBD2. Germline CDR1 is ENHRY and CDR2 is SYGVKD. Trimming removed 11 bases from V and 3 bases from J; junction bases left unmatched: 11. The CDR3 runs to 16 residues. CDR3 residues: CASRTSGPGYTGELFF. The CDR3 DNA sequence: TGTGCCTCTCGGACTAGCGGGCCGGGGTACACCGGGGAGCTGTTTTTT.

This clone was recorded a few times. The chain combines TRBV29-1 with TRBJ1-1, with D hard to call. Germline assignment: CDR1 SQVTM and CDR2 ANQGSEA. V gave up 6 bases and J gave up 7 bases, with 18 bases separating them. There are 13 residues in the CDR3. CDR3 sequence reads: CSVRRGAGDEAFF. CDR3 DNA: TGCAGCGTCCGTCGGGGAGCCGGCGATGAAGCTTTCTTT.